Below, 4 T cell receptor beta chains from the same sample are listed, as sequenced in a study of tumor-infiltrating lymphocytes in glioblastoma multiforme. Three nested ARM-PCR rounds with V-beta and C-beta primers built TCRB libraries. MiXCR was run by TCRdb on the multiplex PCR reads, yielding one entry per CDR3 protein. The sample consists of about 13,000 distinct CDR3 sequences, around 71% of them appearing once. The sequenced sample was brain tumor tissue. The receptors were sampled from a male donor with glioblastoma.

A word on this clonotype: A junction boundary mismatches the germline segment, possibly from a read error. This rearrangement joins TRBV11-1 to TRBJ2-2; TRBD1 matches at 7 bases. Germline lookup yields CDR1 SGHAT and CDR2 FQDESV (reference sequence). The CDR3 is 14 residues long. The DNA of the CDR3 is TGTGCCAGCAGCTTCCTTGGACAGGACACCGGAGCTGTTTTT. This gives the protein CASSFLGQDTGAVF.

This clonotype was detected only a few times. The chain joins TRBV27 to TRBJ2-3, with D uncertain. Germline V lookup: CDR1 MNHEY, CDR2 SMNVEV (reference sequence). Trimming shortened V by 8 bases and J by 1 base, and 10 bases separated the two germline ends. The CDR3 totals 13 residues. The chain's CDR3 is CASWTAGTDTQYF. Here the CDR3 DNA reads TGTGCCAGCTGGACGGCGGGCACAGATACGCAGTATTTT.

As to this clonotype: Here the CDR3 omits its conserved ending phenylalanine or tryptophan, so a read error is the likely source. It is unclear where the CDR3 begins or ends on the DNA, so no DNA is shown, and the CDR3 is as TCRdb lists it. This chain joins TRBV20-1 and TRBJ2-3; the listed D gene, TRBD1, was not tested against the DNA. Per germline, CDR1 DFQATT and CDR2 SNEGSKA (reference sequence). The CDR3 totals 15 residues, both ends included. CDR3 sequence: CSALRTGTTLTTPYL.

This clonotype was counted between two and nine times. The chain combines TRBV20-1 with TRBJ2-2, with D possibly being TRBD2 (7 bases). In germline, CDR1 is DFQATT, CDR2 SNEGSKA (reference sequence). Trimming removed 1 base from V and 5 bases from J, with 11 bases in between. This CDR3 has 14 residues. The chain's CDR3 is CSARGGRETGELFF. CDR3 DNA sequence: TGCAGTGCTAGAGGGGGGCGGGAGACCGGGGAGCTGTTTTTT.